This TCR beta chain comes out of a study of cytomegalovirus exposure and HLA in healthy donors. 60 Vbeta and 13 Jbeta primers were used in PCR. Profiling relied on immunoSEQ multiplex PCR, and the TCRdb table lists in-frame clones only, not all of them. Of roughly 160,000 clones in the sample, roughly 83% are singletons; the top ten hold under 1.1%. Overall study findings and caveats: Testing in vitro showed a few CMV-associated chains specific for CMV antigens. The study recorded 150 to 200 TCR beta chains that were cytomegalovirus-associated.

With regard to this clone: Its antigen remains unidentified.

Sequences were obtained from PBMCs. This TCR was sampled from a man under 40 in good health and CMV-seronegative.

DNA for the CDR3: TGTGCCAGCGCTGGAGGGAGCAATCAGCCCCAGCATTTT. It yields the protein CASAGGSNQPQHF. The chain links TRBV18 to TRBJ1-5; D not resolved. The CDR3 consists of 13 residues. CDR1 and CDR2 from the germline V gene are KGHSH and LQKENI. Trimming left V 8 bases short and J 1 base short, with 9 bases between.